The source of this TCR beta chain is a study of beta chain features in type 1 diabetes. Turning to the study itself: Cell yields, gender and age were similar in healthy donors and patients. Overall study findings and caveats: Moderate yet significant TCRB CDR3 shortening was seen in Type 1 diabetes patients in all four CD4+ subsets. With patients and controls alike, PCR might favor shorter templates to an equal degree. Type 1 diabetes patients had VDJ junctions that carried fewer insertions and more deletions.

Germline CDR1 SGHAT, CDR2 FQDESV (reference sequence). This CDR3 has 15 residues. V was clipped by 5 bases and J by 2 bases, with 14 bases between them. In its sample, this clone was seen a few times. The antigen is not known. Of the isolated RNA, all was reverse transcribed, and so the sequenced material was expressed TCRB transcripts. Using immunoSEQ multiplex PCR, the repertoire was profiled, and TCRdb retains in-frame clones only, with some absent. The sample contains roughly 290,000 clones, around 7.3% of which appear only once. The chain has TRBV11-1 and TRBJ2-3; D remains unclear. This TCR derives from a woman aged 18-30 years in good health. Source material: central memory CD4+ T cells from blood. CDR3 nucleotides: TGTGCCAGCAGCCCACTACGTACCCTCACAGATACGCAGTATTTT. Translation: CASSPLRTLTDTQYF.